These 23 T cell receptor beta chains came from one sample sequenced in a study of brain T cells in children with intractable seizures. Repertoires were generated with immunoSEQ multiplex PCR, while TCRdb's copy carries only in-frame clones and drops some. Of some 80,000 clones listed, approximately 90% are singletons. This sample comprised peripheral blood, obtained at surgery. Receptors originate from a girl aged 2 to 10 with Rasmussen encephalitis and intractable seizures.

The chain uses TRBV6-5 and TRBJ2-6; a possible D gene is TRBD1 (6 bases). Per germline, CDR1 MNHEY and CDR2 SVGAGI. V dropped 0 bases and J dropped 3 bases, with 6 bases sitting between them. This CDR3 has 15 amino acids. Here the CDR3 DNA reads TGTGCCAGCAGTTACTCGACAGGTGGGGCCAACGTCCTGACTTTC. As protein: CASSYSTGGANVLTF.

The chain is built from TRBV6-5 and TRBJ2-7; 8 bases fit TRBD2. Germline CDR1 and CDR2: MNHEY and SVGAGI. CDR3 length: 12 residues. Trimming at V came to 6 bases and at J to 6 bases, leaving 4 bases not matched to a gene. In DNA form, the CDR3 reads TGTGCCAGCAGGGGACTAGGTGGCGAGCAGTACTTC. Its translation: CASRGLGGEQYF.

V usage is TRBV7-9 and J usage is TRBJ1-3; the D is unclear. V was pared by 3 bases and J by 8 bases, with 14 bases between. The germline V gene has CDR1 SEHNR and CDR2 FQNEAQ (reference sequence). This CDR3 comprises 14 residues. CDR3 DNA: TGTGCCAGCAGCTTTCCTCAAGAGGTGGACACCATATATTTT. Translating it yields CASSFPQEVDTIYF. Full variable domain (missing parts from reference TRBV7-9 and TRBJ1-3): DTGVSQNPRHKITKRGQNVTFRCDPISEHNRLYWYRQTLGQGPEFLTYFQNEAQLEKSRLLSDRFSAERPKGSFSTLEIQRTEQGDSAMYLCASSFPQEVDTIYFGEGSWLTVV.

The gene calls are TRBV29-1 and TRBJ2-5; D is possibly TRBD1 (6 bases). The CDR3 spans 14 residues. Germline V gene data show CDR1 as SQVTM and CDR2 as ANQGSEA. Between the trimmed V and J ends, which lost 5 bases and 4 bases, there was a span of 17 bases. CDR3 nucleotide sequence: TGCAGCGTTAACTACAGGGTAGGTGGAGAGACCCAGTACTTC. This sequence encodes CSVNYRVGGETQYF.

The rearrangement joins TRBV7-6 to TRBJ2-5; 7 bases map to TRBD2. V dropped 5 bases and J dropped 6; count of bases not matched to a gene: 9. CDR3 length: 14 residues. The germline CDR1 and CDR2 sequences are SGHVS and FNYEAQ. The CDR3 is CASSREEEIQTQYF. In DNA, the CDR3 is TGTGCCAGCAGCCGGGAGGAAGAGATACAGACCCAGTACTTC.

This CDR3 reads CASSKDKGSGGTGELFF. DNA for the CDR3: TGTGCCAGCAGCAAAGACAAGGGTAGCGGGGGCACCGGGGAGCTGTTTTTT. The chain employs TRBV21-1 and TRBJ2-2; TRBD2, the table's D call, lacks a check against the DNA. TRBV21-1 constitutes a pseudogene. The CDR3 is 17 residues long.

The genes are TRBV29-1 and TRBJ1-2; D is unresolved. In germline, CDR1 is SQVTM, CDR2 ANQGSEA. CDR3 length: 13 amino acids. V lost 4 bases and J 6 bases, leaving 15 bases between the germline ends. The CDR3 protein is CSVVGSALDGYTF. CDR3 DNA sequence: TGCAGCGTTGTCGGCAGCGCACTTGATGGCTACACCTTC. Based on the CDR3 plus reference TRBV29-1 and TRBJ1-2, the full variable domain is SAVISQKPSRDICQRGTSLTIQCQVDSQVTMMFWYRQQPGQSLTLIATANQGSEATYESGFVIDKFPISRPNLTFSTLTVSNMSPEDSSIYLCSVVGSALDGYTFGSGTRLTVV.

The gene calls are TRBV3-1 (or the pseudogene TRBV3-2) and TRBJ1-2; TRBD1 agrees at 10 bases. The CDR3 is made up of 16 amino acids. CDR1 and CDR2 (germline): LGHDT, YNNKEL (reference sequence). V lost 4 bases and J lost 6; bases outside the gene matches: 11. CDR3 residues: CASSPGKTGGRDGYTF. For the CDR3, the DNA is TGTGCCAGCAGCCCCGGCAAGACAGGGGGCCGGGATGGCTACACCTTC.

The J gene is TRBJ2-1, the V gene TRBV20-1; D remains ambiguous. V was shortened by 6 bases and J by 6 bases, with 9 bases between the two germline ends. This CDR3 is built from 11 residues. Germline V gene lookup returns CDR1 DFQATT and CDR2 SNEGSKA (reference sequence). The CDR3 sequence is CSAPWGNEQFF. DNA for the CDR3: TGCAGTGCCCCTTGGGGCAATGAGCAGTTCTTC.

The chain has TRBV6-5 and TRBJ2-5, with D possibly being TRBD2 (6 bases). Trimming removed 0 bases at V and 4 bases at J, with 12 bases between. The CDR3 totals 15 residues. The germline V gene encodes CDR1 MNHEY and CDR2 SVGAGI. The CDR3 nucleotides read TGTGCCAGCAGTTACTCGTGGGGGGTGGGAGAGACCCAGTACTTC. Translation: CASSYSWGVGETQYF.

The V call is TRBV20-1, the J call TRBJ2-3, with TRBD2 matching over 7 bases. Germline V CDR1 and CDR2: DFQATT, SNEGSKA (reference sequence). The CDR3 runs 14 residues. The J segment lost 4 bases and the V segment lost 3 bases, leaving 7 bases of the junction unmatched. The CDR3 DNA reads as TGCAGTGCTAGTAAGCGGGGAGGTGCAGATACGCAGTATTTT. It is translated as CSASKRGGADTQYF.

V usage is TRBV5-4 and J usage is TRBJ2-1; 14 positions match TRBD2. This CDR3 is built from 15 residues. V shed 6 bases, J shed 10 bases, and the junction held 9 bases outside the gene matches. Germline CDR1 and CDR2: SGHNT and YYREEE (reference sequence). The CDR3 protein is CASTRRLAGGLEQFF. The CDR3 DNA sequence: TGTGCCAGCACCCGACGACTAGCGGGGGGGCTCGAGCAGTTCTTC.

This CDR3 is CASSLGLAGSSEQFF. The CDR3 nucleotides read TGTGCCAGCAGCTTAGGGCTAGCGGGTAGCAGTGAGCAGTTCTTC. This chain uses TRBV7-6 with TRBJ2-1; the match to TRBD2 covers 8 bases. The junction had 8 bases not matched to a gene; V was cut back by 1 base and J by 9 bases. Germline values: CDR1 SGHVS, CDR2 FNYEAQ. The CDR3 loop spans 15 amino acids.

This clone was detected only a few times. The chain couples TRBV18 to TRBJ1-1, with 8 bases matching TRBD1. Unmatched junction bases numbered 13, after V lost 5 bases and J lost 5 bases. The CDR3 is made up of 16 amino acids. CDR1 KGHSH and CDR2 LQKENI come from the germline V gene. Here the CDR3 DNA reads TGTGCCAGCTCAGAAACCTCAGGGGGCGCGGGAACTGAAGCTTTCTTT. It translates to CASSETSGGAGTEAFF.

The chain combines TRBV11-2 with TRBJ2-3; tentative D call: TRBD2 (6 bases). CDR1 is SGHAT, CDR2 FQNNGV, per germline. Trimming removed 1 base from V and 2 bases from J, with 10 bases in between. CDR3 length: 15 residues. CDR3 nucleotide sequence: TGTGCCAGCAGCTTAGTTGGCGGGGCCACAGATACGCAGTATTTT. Residues: CASSLVGGATDTQYF.

This clone has more than one count but fewer than ten. CDR3 DNA: TGTGCCAGCAGCCAAAGACTCAAAGCCGGTGCAGATACGCAGTATTTT. Protein: CASSQRLKAGADTQYF. The genes are TRBV28 and TRBJ2-3; unclear D gene. Germline V gene data show CDR1 as MDHEN and CDR2 as SYDVKM. The ends were cut back, 6 bases at V and 4 bases at J, with 20 bases in the middle. This CDR3 is 16 amino acids long. Full variable domain (rest looked up from reference TRBV28 and TRBJ2-3): DVKVTQSSRYLVKRTGEKVFLECVQDMDHENMFWYRQDPGLGLRLIYFSYDVKMKEKGDIPEGYSVSREKKERFSLILESASTNQTSMYLCASSQRLKAGADTQYFGPGTRLTVL.

This rearrangement joins TRBV5-4 to TRBJ1-1; D is ambiguous. This CDR3 is 14 amino acids long. Trimming removed 5 bases from V and 4 bases from J, with 15 bases in between. CDR1 and CDR2 (germline): SGHNT, YYREEE (reference sequence). The CDR3 DNA is TGTGCCAGCAGTCTCGGGATTACTCCCACTGAAGCTTTCTTT. This sequence encodes CASSLGITPTEAFF.

The CDR3: CASSSGTASRIQYF. In nucleotides, the CDR3 is TGCGCCAGCAGTTCCGGGACCGCGAGTCGGATTCAGTACTTC. V gene TRBV5-1 combines with J gene TRBJ2-4, with D perhaps matching TRBD1 or TRBD2 (5 bases each). Germline CDR1 and CDR2: SGHRS and YFSETQ. Trimming took 5 bases from V and 10 from J, leaving 19 bases between them. The CDR3 extends over 14 amino acids.

The chain joins TRBV23-1 to TRBJ1-1, with D possibly being TRBD1 (5 bases). TRBV23-1 is placed among ORFs of uncertain function. The CDR3 has 14 residues. The V and J ends lost 2 bases and 1 base respectively, with 8 bases between them. The CDR3 region is CASSQKGQNTEAFF. The CDR3 DNA reads as TGCGCCAGCAGTCAAAAAGGACAGAACACTGAAGCTTTCTTT.

This clone was observed a handful of times. The V call is TRBV10-3, the J call TRBJ1-3; TRBD1 might be the D (5 bases). The V gene's germline CDR1 is ENHRY and CDR2 SYGVKD. The CDR3 loop spans 15 amino acids. The V and J ends lost 3 bases and 0 bases respectively, with 9 bases between them. DNA for the CDR3: TGTGCCATCAGTGATAGGGGCGACTCTGGAAACACCATATATTTT. It codes for CAISDRGDSGNTIYF.

J is TRBJ1-6 and V is TRBV9; weak D call: TRBD1 (5 bases). Looked up from germline, CDR1 is SGDLS and CDR2 is YYNGEE. Trimming cost V 7 bases and J 7 bases, with 15 bases left between them. The CDR3 runs 14 residues. The CDR3 region has the DNA TGTGCCAGCTCCTCCAGGGAAGGAAATTCACCCCTCCACTTT. Residues: CASSSREGNSPLHF.

This clone has only a few counts. V gene TRBV3-1 (or the pseudogene TRBV3-2) combines with J gene TRBJ2-5, with 9 bases that match TRBD1. Germline CDR1 is LGHDT and CDR2 is YNNKEL (reference sequence). Trimming cost V 5 bases and J 5 bases; bases outside gene matches: 6. The CDR3 is made up of 14 amino acids. The CDR3 DNA sequence: TGTGCCAGCAGCACCGGGACAGGGCGGGAGACCCAGTACTTC. Translation: CASSTGTGRETQYF.

The V and J genes are TRBV3-1 (or the pseudogene TRBV3-2) and TRBJ1-6; TRBD1 is a possible D gene (5 bases). V was clipped by 1 base and J by 7 bases, with 14 bases between them. The CDR3 extends over 16 amino acids. Germline V gives CDR1 LGHDT, CDR2 YNNKEL (reference sequence). The CDR3 reads CASSQALVWGNSPLHF. The CDR3 DNA is TGTGCCAGCAGCCAAGCCCTGGTTTGGGGGAATTCACCCCTCCACTTT.